The 12 T cell receptor beta chains below all came from one sample that was sequenced in a study of CD8+CD57+ T cells in acquired aplastic anemia. Patients included in sequencing had previously demonstrated CD8+CD57+ cell expansion by flow cytometry. Investigators profiled TCR beta VDJ and CDR3 from genomic DNA template. TCRdb re-called the reads with MiXCR, one entry per CDR3 protein. The sample consists of a few hundred thousand distinct CDR3 sequences, approximately 60% of them appearing once. The sample was sorted CD4+, CD8+, or CD8+CD57+ T cells (not recorded which) from PBMCs. The receptors originated from a human donor with aplastic anemia.

There are many counts of this clonotype. V is TRBV6-5 and J is TRBJ2-7; 10 positions match TRBD1. CDR1 is MNHEY and CDR2 is SVGAGI in the germline V gene. The CDR3 runs to 14 residues. J was trimmed by 6 bases and V by 0 bases; bases with no gene match: 2. The chain's CDR3 is CASSYSGQGSEQYF. The DNA of the CDR3 is TGTGCCAGCAGTTACTCGGGACAGGGGTCCGAGCAGTACTTC.

This sequence joins TRBV7-2 and TRBJ2-3, with D possibly being TRBD1 or TRBD2 (5 bases each). V lost 7 bases, J lost 6 bases, and 20 bases lay in between. Germline CDR1 is SGHTA and CDR2 is FQGNSA. The CDR3 totals 15 residues. The CDR3 loop reads CASTLGDSYRDTQYF. The CDR3 region has the DNA TGTGCCAGCACTCTGGGAGACAGCTATCGTGATACGCAGTATTTT.

Details on this clonotype: An end of the junction differs from the germline gene, which may be a read error. The chain combines TRBV18 with TRBJ1-1; D gene unclear. This CDR3 is built from 13 residues. In germline, CDR1 is KGHSH, CDR2 LQKENI. Here the CDR3 reads CVSSPPPDTEAFF. CDR3 DNA: TGTGTCAGCTCACCACCCCCGGACACTGAAGCTTTCTTT. Full variable domain (outside the CDR3, taken from reference TRBV18 and TRBJ1-1): NAGVMQNPRHLVRRRGQEARLRCSPMKGHSHVYWYRQLPEEGLKFMVYLQKENIIDESGMPKERFSAEFPKEGPSILRIQQVVRGDSAAYFCVSSPPPDTEAFFGQGTRLTVV.

This clonotype was recorded once. The chain combines TRBV10-3 with TRBJ1-4; 9 bases line up with TRBD1. The CDR3 runs 17 residues. Looked up from germline, CDR1 is ENHRY and CDR2 is SYGVKD. The V segment lost 6 bases and the J segment 8 bases; nucleotides outside the gene matches: 16. CDR3 region: CAISGQGTTGAREKLFF. The CDR3 region has the DNA TGTGCCATCAGCGGACAGGGGACCACGGGGGCAAGGGAAAAACTGTTTTTT.

The genes are TRBV12-3 or TRBV12-4 and TRBJ1-2; D is perhaps TRBD1 (5 bases). The CDR3 is 14 residues long. Trimming took off 3 bases at V and 8 bases at J, with 16 bases between the two ends. The CDR3 region is CASSFGTALSGYTF. DNA of the CDR3: TGTGCCAGCAGTTTTGGGACCGCCCTTAGCGGCTACACCTTC.

The rearrangement links TRBV13 to TRBJ2-3, with a weak D call TRBD2 (6 bases). CDR3 length equals 17 residues. Germline V CDR1 and CDR2: PRHDT, FYEKMQ (reference sequence). V lost 5 bases and J lost 2, with 20 bases in between. CDR3 DNA: TGTGCCAGCAGCCTCCCAGTGGGCGGGGCATCCACAGATACGCAGTATTTT. Encoded protein: CASSLPVGGASTDTQYF.

V and J are TRBV20-1 and TRBJ2-7; D is ambiguous. The CDR3 totals 13 residues. V lost 3 bases and J lost 4, with 13 bases in between. Looked up from germline, CDR1 is DFQATT and CDR2 is SNEGSKA (reference sequence). The CDR3 DNA sequence: TGCAGTGCTAGGGACGACTGGGCGTACGAGCAGTACTTC. As protein: CSARDDWAYEQYF.

This chain links TRBV7-9 with TRBJ1-6; no clear D. Per the germline V gene, CDR1 is SEHNR and CDR2 is FQNEAQ (reference sequence). Trimming stripped 0 bases from V and 9 bases from J, with 12 bases between. The CDR3 loop spans 15 amino acids. The CDR3 bases are TGTGCCAGCAGCTTAGCTTATTTGGCCGGTTCACCCCTCCACTTT. This gives the protein CASSLAYLAGSPLHF.

Here the CDR3 DNA reads TGCAGCGCGGATAACAGGGAAAACTCTGGAAACACCATATATTTT. As protein: CSADNRENSGNTIYF. The rearrangement links TRBV29-1 to TRBJ1-3, with D perhaps TRBD1 (6 bases). The CDR3 extends over 15 amino acids. Trimming shortened V by 7 bases and J by 0 bases, and 16 bases separated the two germline ends. Germline CDR1 and CDR2: SQVTM and ANQGSEA. The entire variable domain, with the rest obtained from reference TRBV29-1 and TRBJ1-3, is as follows: SAVISQKPSRDICQRGTSLTIQCQVDSQVTMMFWYRQQPGQSLTLIATANQGSEATYESGFVIDKFPISRPNLTFSTLTVSNMSPEDSSIYLCSADNRENSGNTIYFGEGSWLTVV.

The chain recombines TRBV10-3 with TRBJ2-7; the D gene is possibly TRBD1 (6 bases). The V gene lost 7 bases and the J gene lost 0 bases, with 10 bases spanning the gap. The CDR3 is 13 residues long. CDR1 is ENHRY and CDR2 is SYGVKD in the germline V gene. CDR3 nucleotides: TGTGCCATCAAAGACAGGTCCTCCTACGAGCAGTACTTC. Amino acids: CAIKDRSSYEQYF.

The chain employs TRBV5-1 and TRBJ2-1; TRBD2 might be the D (6 bases). CDR3 length: 15 residues. V dropped 0 bases and J dropped 10 bases, with 17 bases sitting between them. Per the germline V gene, CDR1 is SGHRS and CDR2 is YFSETQ. CDR3 residues: CASSLGDSLANEQFF. The CDR3, as DNA: TGCGCCAGCAGCTTGGGGGACTCCTTGGCCAACGAGCAGTTCTTC. Together with reference TRBV5-1 and TRBJ2-1, the CDR3 gives the full variable domain: KAGVTQTPRYLIKTRGQQVTLSCSPISGHRSVSWYQQTPGQGLQFLFEYFSETQRNKGNFPGRFSGRQFSNSRSEMNVSTLELGDSALYLCASSLGDSLANEQFFGPGTRLTVL.

V usage is TRBV12-3 or TRBV12-4 and J usage is TRBJ2-4, with unresolved D. The CDR3 length is 14 residues. Trimming cost V 3 bases and J 6 bases, with 12 bases left between them. DNA of the CDR3: TGTGCCAGCAGTTTTTCAGGCGCTGGAAACATTCAGTACTTC. Encoded protein: CASSFSGAGNIQYF.